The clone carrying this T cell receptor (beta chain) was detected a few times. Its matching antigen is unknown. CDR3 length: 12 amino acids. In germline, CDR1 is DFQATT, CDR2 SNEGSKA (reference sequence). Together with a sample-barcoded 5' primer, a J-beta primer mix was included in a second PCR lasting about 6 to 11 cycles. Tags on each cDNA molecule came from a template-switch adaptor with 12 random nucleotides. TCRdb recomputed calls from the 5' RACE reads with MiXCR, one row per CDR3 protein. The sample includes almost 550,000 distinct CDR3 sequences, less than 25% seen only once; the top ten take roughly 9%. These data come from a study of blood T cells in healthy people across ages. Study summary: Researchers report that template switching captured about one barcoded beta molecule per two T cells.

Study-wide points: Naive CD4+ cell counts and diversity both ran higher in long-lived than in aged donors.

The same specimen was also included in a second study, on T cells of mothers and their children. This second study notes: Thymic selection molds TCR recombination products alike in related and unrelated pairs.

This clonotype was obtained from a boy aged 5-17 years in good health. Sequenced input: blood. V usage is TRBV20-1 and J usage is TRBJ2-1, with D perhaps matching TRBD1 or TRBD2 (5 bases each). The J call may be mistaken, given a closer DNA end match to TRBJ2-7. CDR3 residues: CSASGTFYEQYF. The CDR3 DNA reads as TGCAGTGCTAGTGGGACCTTCTACGAGCAGTACTTC.